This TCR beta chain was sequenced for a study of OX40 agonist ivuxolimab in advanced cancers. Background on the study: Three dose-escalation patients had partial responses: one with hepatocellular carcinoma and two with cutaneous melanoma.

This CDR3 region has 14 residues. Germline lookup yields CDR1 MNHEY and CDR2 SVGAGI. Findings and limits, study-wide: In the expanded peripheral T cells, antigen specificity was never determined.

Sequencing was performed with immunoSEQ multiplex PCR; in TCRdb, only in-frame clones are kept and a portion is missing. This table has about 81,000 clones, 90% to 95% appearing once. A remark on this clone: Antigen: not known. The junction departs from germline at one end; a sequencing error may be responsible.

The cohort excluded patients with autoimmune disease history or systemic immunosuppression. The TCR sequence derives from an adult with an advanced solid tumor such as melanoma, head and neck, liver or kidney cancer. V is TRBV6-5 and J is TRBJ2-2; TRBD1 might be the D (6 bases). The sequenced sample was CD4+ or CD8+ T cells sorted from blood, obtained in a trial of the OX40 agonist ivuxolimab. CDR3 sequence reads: CASTYRENTGELFF. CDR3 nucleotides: TGTGCCAGCACTTACAGGGAGAACACCGGGGAGCTGTTTTTT.